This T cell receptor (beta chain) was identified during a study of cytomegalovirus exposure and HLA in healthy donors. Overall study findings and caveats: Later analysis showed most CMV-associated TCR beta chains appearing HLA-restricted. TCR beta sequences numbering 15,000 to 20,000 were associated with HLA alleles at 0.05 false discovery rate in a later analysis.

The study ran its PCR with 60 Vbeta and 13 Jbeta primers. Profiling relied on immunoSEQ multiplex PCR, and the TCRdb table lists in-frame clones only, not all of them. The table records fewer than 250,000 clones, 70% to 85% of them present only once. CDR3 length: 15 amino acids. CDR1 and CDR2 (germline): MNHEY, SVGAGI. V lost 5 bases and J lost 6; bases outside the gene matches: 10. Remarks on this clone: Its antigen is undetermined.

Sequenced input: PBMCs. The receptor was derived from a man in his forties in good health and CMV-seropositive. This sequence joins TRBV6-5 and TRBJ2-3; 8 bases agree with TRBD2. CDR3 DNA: TGTGCCAGCAGTAGGGGTCGGGGGGGCGGGGATACGCAGTATTTT. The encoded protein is CASSRGRGGGDTQYF.